The present entry profiles one TCR beta chain with its context. The antigen it recognizes is unknown. No much larger clone exists at a distance of one base, and base qualities are not known. In the same sample, other DNA sequences code for this CDR3. There are 14 amino acids in the CDR3, from cysteine to phenylalanine inclusive. The kept DNA is CDR3 alone, 42 bases in frame from the first base. The germline V gene encodes CDR1 SGHAT and CDR2 FQDESV (reference sequence). Trimmed from V: 5 bases; trimmed from J: 5 bases; junction bases lacking a gene match: 2. The immunoSEQ Assay, a bias-controlled multiplex PCR, was used to amplify TCRbeta CDR3 regions from genomic DNA. In the paper's pipeline: The number of nucleated cells in each sample was estimated from the amplification of reference gene primers within the assay. Sequence reads were collapsed and filtered to measure the absolute abundance of every unique TCRbeta CDR3 rearrangement. For each sample, productive Simpson clonality was calculated as the square root of Simpson's diversity index over productive rearrangements. TCRdb re-hosts the immuneACCESS table, in-frame sequences only. Its copies lack some clones; in the studies checked, an unresolved V gene accounts for under half of them, and the cause for the rest is not known. The V and J calls and clone size were taken over from that table, and D and trimming were inferred from the DNA. The sample table lists 80,000 to 100,000 clones, 80% of them with a count of one. Around 20% of the sample belongs to the ten largest clones.

The data were taken from a study of blood T cell repertoires in COVID-19 (TCRdb year 2020). Concerning the study at large: Samples covering the acute and convalescent phases of COVID-19 were provided by collaborators in the United States, Italy and Spain. Sample metadata almost always included a de-identified subject ID, COVID-19 status, age in years and sex. Samples came from the ongoing ImmuneRACE study (first 160 participants) plus 1,254 subjects from 6 global collaborators. HLA class I and class II types, where available, came from metadata supplied by the sample provider rather than from assay-based typing. The material from the prospective study consisted of cDNA or gDNA derived from T cells, B-cell-depleted T cells, or PBMCs. A freely available public database, intended as a resource for researchers studying the immune response to SARS-CoV-2, is where the repertoires were released. Subjects who had been exposed to COVID-19, were actively infected with it, or had recovered from it provided the deeply sampled blood TCRbeta repertoires that made up the dataset. Study-wide conclusions, independent of this receptor: The amount of clinical and demographic metadata varied by source and participant and was provided uncurated.

The collaborating institutions used their own protocols to collect whole blood in K2EDTA tubes. For TCRbeta analysis, collaborator samples were shipped as frozen whole blood, as isolated PBMCs, or as DNA extracted from either sample type. Material: peripheral blood. The receptor's source is a human donor in a cohort sampled during active COVID-19. The chain is made from TRBV11-1 and TRBJ1-6; 8 bases in the junction line up with TRBD1. For the CDR3, the sequence is CASSRTGNNSPLHF. The sequenced DNA is TGTGCCAGCAGCAGGACAGGGAATAATTCACCCCTCCACTTT. Reference TRBV11-1 and TRBJ1-6 genes cover what lies past the CDR3, so the full variable domain is EAEVAQSPRYKITEKSQAVAFWCDPISGHATLYWYRQILGQGPELLVQFQDESVVDDSQLPKDRFSAERLKGVDSTLKIQPAELGDSAMYLCASSRTGNNSPLHFGNGTRLTVT.